This TCR beta chain is drawn from a study of cytomegalovirus exposure and HLA in healthy donors. V gave up 0 bases and J gave up 3 bases, with 12 bases separating them. This CDR3 has 15 amino acids. The germline V gene encodes CDR1 SGHAT and CDR2 FQNNGV. The PCR had 60 Vbeta and 13 Jbeta primers. Sequencing used immunoSEQ multiplex PCR; TCRdb keeps in-frame clones, though not all of them. The data show about 110,000 clones, 70% seen once. The TCR sequence derives from a man aged 25 to 40 in good health and CMV-seropositive. Sequencing was done on a sample of PBMCs. The V gene is TRBV11-2, the J gene TRBJ2-7; weak D call: TRBD2 (6 bases). The CDR3 DNA reads TGTGCCAGCAGCTTAGAAGGAGGGGCGTTCTACGAGCAGTACGTC. Translation gives CASSLEGGAFYEQYV.